A selection of T cell receptor beta chains follows, all from one sample in a study of neurological immune-mediated disorders. TCRdb re-called the 5' RACE reads with MiXCR, one entry per CDR3 protein. The table records more than 13,000 distinct CDR3 sequences, about 10% of them present only once. Source material: PBMCs. These receptors were taken from a woman aged 40 to 55 in good health. Both conserved end residues are part of each CDR3. Fields, in order: clone size, V gene, J gene, D gene, CDR3 protein, CDR3 DNA. A D gene is named only where the DNA matches it firmly. Size tells how often a clone was seen (once, few, many) or the class of an expanded clone, and some rows leave it out.

many	TRBV7-9	TRBJ2-1	-	CASSLVPGRSPAIEQFF	TGTGCCAGCAGCTTAGTCCCCGGGAGAAGCCCCGCCATTGAGCAGTTCTTC
many	TRBV10-3	TRBJ2-3	TRBD2	CAISGGRVTDTQYF	TGTGCCATTAGCGGGGGGCGAGTCACAGATACGCAGTATTTT
many	TRBV20-1	TRBJ1-2	TRBD1	CSARDDRVDYGYTF	TGCAGTGCTAGAGACGACAGGGTGGACTATGGCTACACCTTC
many	TRBV9	TRBJ1-3	-	CASSDPDGPSGNTIYF	TGTGCCAGCAGCGACCCGGACGGACCCTCTGGAAACACCATATATTTT
many	TRBV7-2	TRBJ2-7	-	CASSQGHSPPYEQYF	TGTGCCAGCAGTCAAGGACATTCTCCCCCCTACGAGCAGTACTTC
many	TRBV3-1	TRBJ2-2	-	CASSPPGLSLAGELFF	TGTGCCAGCAGCCCACCGGGACTCTCCTTGGCCGGGGAGCTGTTTTTT
many	TRBV5-1	TRBJ1-1	TRBD1	CASSSTGEWGEAFF	TGCGCCAGCAGCTCAACAGGGGAATGGGGTGAGGCTTTCTTT
medium-sized	TRBV14	TRBJ2-3	TRBD2	CASSLRPGLAGGTDTQYF	TGTGCCAGCAGCCTCCGCCCGGGACTAGCGGGAGGAACAGATACGCAGTATTTT
-	TRBV27	TRBJ2-1	TRBD1	CASSPEGQGVYNEQFF	TGTGCCAGCAGTCCCGAGGGACAGGGAGTATACAATGAGCAGTTCTTC
many	TRBV20-1	TRBJ1-1	-	CSEKQGSKTEAFF	TGCAGTGAGAAGCAGGGTAGTAAAACTGAAGCTTTCTTT
-	TRBV10-3	TRBJ2-1	TRBD2	CAISENGAGGPLNEQFF	TGTGCCATCAGTGAGAACGGGGCGGGAGGGCCACTTAATGAGCAGTTCTTC
many	TRBV6-5	TRBJ1-5	-	CASSYSSAGHQPQHF	TGTGCCAGCAGTTACTCGTCGGCAGGTCATCAGCCCCAGCATTTT
many	TRBV7-6	TRBJ1-1	TRBD1	CASSFGTENTEAFF	TGTGCCAGCAGCTTCGGGACAGAGAACACTGAAGCTTTCTTT
many	TRBV5-5	TRBJ2-7	-	CASSLVTGGEQYF	TGTGCCAGCAGCTTGGTTACCGGGGGCGAGCAGTACTTC
many	TRBV5-1	TRBJ1-1	-	CASSPHRATEAFF	TGCGCCAGCAGCCCTCACAGGGCCACTGAAGCTTTCTTT
many	TRBV10-3	TRBJ2-7	-	CAISELSYRDYEQYF	TGTGCCATCAGTGAGCTTTCATACAGGGATTACGAGCAGTACTTC
many	TRBV5-1	TRBJ2-5	TRBD2	CASSGSLAGRETQYF	TGCGCCAGCAGCGGATCGTTAGCGGGAAGGGAGACCCAGTACTTC
once	TRBV6-2/TRBV6-3	TRBJ2-7	-	CASSSRVGYEQYF	TGTGCCAGCAGTTCCCGCGTGGGCTACGAGCAGTACTTC
few	TRBV3-1	TRBJ1-5	TRBD1	CASSHEAGGSVQPQHF	TGTGCCAGCAGCCACGAGGCAGGGGGCTCCGTTCAGCCCCAGCATTTT
many	TRBV7-2	TRBJ2-7	-	CASSPSWSYEQYF	TGTGCCAGCAGCCCCTCTTGGTCCTACGAGCAGTACTTC
many	TRBV3-1	TRBJ1-2	-	CASSPDSHGYTF	TGTGCCAGCAGCCCCGACAGCCATGGCTACACCTTC
many	TRBV20-1	TRBJ2-7	-	CSARQGPLYEQYF	TGCAGTGCTAGACAGGGGCCCCTCTACGAGCAGTACTTC
many	TRBV12-3/TRBV12-4	TRBJ2-1	-	CASSRSGAGADEQFF	TGTGCCAGCAGTCGGTCAGGGGCGGGAGCCGATGAGCAGTTCTTC
many	TRBV7-2	TRBJ2-7	-	CASSLVEGHTYEQYF	TGTGCCAGCAGCTTAGTAGAGGGGCACACTTACGAGCAGTACTTC
many	TRBV28	TRBJ1-2	-	CASTQTGTYGYTF	TGTGCCAGCACTCAAACAGGGACCTATGGCTACACCTTC
many	TRBV7-9	TRBJ2-1	TRBD2	CASSRRQTLLAGGGNEQFF	TGTGCCAGCAGCAGACGCCAAACCCTACTAGCGGGGGGTGGCAATGAGCAGTTCTTC
many	TRBV20-1	TRBJ2-5	TRBD2	CSARVPGTRQETQYF	TGCAGTGCTAGAGTTCCCGGGACTAGACAAGAGACCCAGTACTTC
many	TRBV7-6	TRBJ2-2	TRBD1	CASSLVGAGGTNTGELFF	TGTGCCAGCAGCTTAGTGGGGGCAGGGGGTACGAACACCGGGGAGCTGTTTTTT
many	TRBV3-1	TRBJ2-1	TRBD2	CASSQRGLAGGGGQFF	TGTGCCAGCAGCCAGCGGGGACTAGCGGGAGGAGGAGGGCAGTTCTTC
many	TRBV5-1	TRBJ1-2	TRBD1	CASSLGTGFVGGYTF	TGCGCCAGCAGCTTGGGGACAGGTTTCGTAGGTGGCTACACCTTC
-	TRBV29-1	TRBJ2-7	TRBD2	CSVEVALGTSGRVEQYF	TGCAGCGTTGAAGTGGCATTAGGGACTAGCGGGAGGGTCGAGCAGTACTTC
many	TRBV29-1	TRBJ2-5	-	CSMTQETQYF	TGCAGCATGACCCAAGAGACCCAGTACTTC
many	TRBV5-1	TRBJ1-1	-	CASSWSGMNTEAFF	TGCGCCAGCAGCTGGTCGGGCATGAACACTGAAGCTTTCTTT
many	TRBV27	TRBJ2-2	-	CASSSPEGNTGELFF	TGTGCCAGCAGTAGCCCCGAGGGAAACACCGGGGAGCTGTTTTTT
many	TRBV5-1	TRBJ2-3	-	CASSLALQGTTDTQYF	TGCGCCAGCAGCTTGGCCCTGCAGGGGACAACAGATACGCAGTATTTT
many	TRBV6-1	TRBJ2-3	TRBD1	CASIPGQGAGTDTQYF	TGTGCCAGCATCCCGGGACAGGGGGCAGGGACAGATACGCAGTATTTT
medium-sized	TRBV7-9	TRBJ1-1	-	CASSRSGHTEAFF	TGTGCCAGCAGCAGGTCCGGGCACACTGAAGCTTTCTTT
many	TRBV20-1	TRBJ2-3	-	CSAREGVTDTQYF	TGCAGTGCTAGAGAAGGGGTCACAGATACGCAGTATTTT
many	TRBV27	TRBJ2-7	-	CASSLRRASEQYF	TGTGCCAGCAGTTTGAGGAGGGCTAGCGAGCAGTACTTC
many	TRBV10-1	TRBJ1-1	-	CASSEHRNTEAFF	TGCGCCAGCAGTGAGCACAGAAACACTGAAGCTTTCTTT
many	TRBV6-5	TRBJ2-5	TRBD2	CASSSGTSGTRTQYF	TGTGCCAGCAGTTCAGGGACTAGCGGGACCCGGACCCAGTACTTC
many	TRBV3-1	TRBJ2-6	TRBD1	CASSQSDRGPGGANVLTF	TGTGCCAGCAGCCAATCTGACAGGGGGCCGGGTGGGGCCAACGTCCTGACTTTC
many	TRBV7-2	TRBJ2-7	TRBD2	CASSFGGGKTYEQYF	TGTGCCAGCAGCTTTGGGGGGGGGAAGACCTACGAGCAGTACTTC
many	TRBV20-1	TRBJ2-5	TRBD1	CSARPGQGMETQYF	TGCAGTGCTAGACCGGGACAGGGGATGGAGACCCAGTACTTC
many	TRBV2	TRBJ1-5	-	CASSGEGQQPQHF	TGTGCCAGCAGTGGCGAGGGGCAGCAGCCCCAGCATTTT
many	TRBV5-1	TRBJ1-2	-	CASSPFHTYGGYTF	TGCGCCAGCAGCCCCTTCCATACGTACGGTGGCTACACCTTC
many	TRBV12-3/TRBV12-4	TRBJ1-3	-	CASRITGPGNTIYF	TGTGCCAGCCGCATTACGGGTCCTGGAAACACCATATATTTT
many	TRBV4-1	TRBJ2-7	TRBD2	CASSLGTSGSYEQYF	TGCGCCAGCAGCCTCGGGACTAGCGGTTCCTACGAGCAGTACTTC
many	TRBV20-1	TRBJ2-3	-	CSARIMGATADTQYF	TGCAGTGCTAGAATAATGGGGGCAACGGCGGATACGCAGTATTTT